Here is one T cell receptor beta chain with its context. This sample is part of a study of blood T cell repertoires in COVID-19. Across the whole study: The United States, Italy and Spain were the sources of the acute and convalescent COVID-19 samples. Sources were T cells, B-cell-depleted T cells, or PBMCs; the material itself was cDNA or gDNA.

CDR1 SSHAT and CDR2 FNYEAQ come from the germline V gene (reference sequence). V was cut by 1 base and J by 3 bases, with 12 bases left in between. The CDR3 is 15 residues long. The authors' processing: Quantification of nucleated cells was approximated via reference gene primer amplification. The table came from immunoSEQ multiplex PCR; TCRdb's copy has only in-frame clones and leaves some out. V and J calls and clone size are given by that table; D and trimming were obtained from the DNA. Of approximately 70,000 clones listed, roughly 85% are singletons. The chain carries TRBV7-7 and TRBJ1-1; perhaps TRBD1 as D (5 bases). What was sequenced was peripheral blood. The source is a human donor in a cohort sampled during active COVID-19. The CDR3 sequence is CASSLGQGLDTEAFF. In DNA form, the CDR3 reads TGTGCCAGCAGCTTAGGGCAGGGATTAGACACTGAAGCTTTCTTT. Full variable domain (outside the CDR3, taken from reference TRBV7-7 and TRBJ1-1): GAGVSQSPRYKVTKRGQDVTLRCDPISSHATLYWYQQALGQGPEFLTYFNYEAQPDKSGLPSDRFSAERPEGSISTLTIQRTEQRDSAMYRCASSLGQGLDTEAFFGQGTRLTVV.